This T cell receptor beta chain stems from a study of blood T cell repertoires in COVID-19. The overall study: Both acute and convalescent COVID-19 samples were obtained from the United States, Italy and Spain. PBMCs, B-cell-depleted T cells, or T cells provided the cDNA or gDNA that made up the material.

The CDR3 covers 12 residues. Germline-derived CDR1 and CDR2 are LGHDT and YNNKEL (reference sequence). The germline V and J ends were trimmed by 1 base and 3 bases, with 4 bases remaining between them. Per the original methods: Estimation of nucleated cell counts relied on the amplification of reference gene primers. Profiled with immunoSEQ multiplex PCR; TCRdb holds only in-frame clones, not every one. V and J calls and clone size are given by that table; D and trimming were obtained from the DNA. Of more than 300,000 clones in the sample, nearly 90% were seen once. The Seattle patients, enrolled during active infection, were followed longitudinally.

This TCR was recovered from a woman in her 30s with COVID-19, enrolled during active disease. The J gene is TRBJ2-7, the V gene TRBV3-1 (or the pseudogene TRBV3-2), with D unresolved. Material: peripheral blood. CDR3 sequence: CASSQGDYEQYF. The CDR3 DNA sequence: TGTGCCAGCAGCCAAGGAGACTACGAGCAGTACTTC.